These T cell receptor beta chains were read from a single sample in a study of blood T cell repertoires in COVID-19. Only in-frame clones appear in the TCRdb table, and some are missing; sequencing was by immunoSEQ multiplex PCR. The sample carries under 300,000 clones, approximately 91% recorded once. The sequencing input was peripheral blood. These receptors originate from a woman younger than 45 with acute or convalescent COVID-19. The CDR3 runs from the conserved cysteine through the conserved F or W. D genes are given only for firm matches. Not every row has a clone size; where given, it reads once, few, many or a size class.

TRBJ2-3	.	.	TRBV5-4	TGTGCCAGCAGCCCCCTACTTCGCGGGGGCGCCTCAGATACGCAGTATTTT	CASSPLLRGGASDTQYF
TRBJ1-4	.	TRBD1	TRBV7-9	TGTGCCAGCAGCTTGACAGGGGGTGGTGAAAAACTGTTTTTT	CASSLTGGGEKLFF
TRBJ1-5	.	.	TRBV4-3	TGCGCCAGCAGCCAAGATCGCGTTAGCAATCAGCCCCAGCATTTT	CASSQDRVSNQPQHF
TRBJ2-7	.	.	TRBV7-2	TGTGCCAGCAGCTTACAGGGGGGAACTAGAAACGGGCAGTACTTC	CASSLQGGTRNGQYF
TRBJ1-2	once	TRBD1	TRBV27	TGTGCCAGCAGTTTAGCAGGGGGCGTCTATGGCTACACCTTC	CASSLAGGVYGYTF
TRBJ1-1	.	TRBD1	TRBV7-9	TGTGCCAGCAGTCGCTCGACAGGGGTTAAAACTGAAGCTTTCTTT	CASSRSTGVKTEAFF
TRBJ1-1	.	.	TRBV25-1	TGTGCCAGCAGTGAAGACATGAACACTGAAGCTTTCTTT	CASSEDMNTEAFF
TRBJ1-2	.	.	TRBV19	TGTGCCAGTAGTATAGGAGCAGGGGATTTGAGCTATGGCTACACCTTC	CASSIGAGDLSYGYTF
TRBJ1-3	.	TRBD1	TRBV7-3	TGTGCCAGCAGCCGGACAGGGGAGCAAAACACCATATATTTT	CASSRTGEQNTIYF
TRBJ2-3	.	TRBD2	TRBV9	TGTGCCAGCAGCGTAGCCACTAGCGGGGTATCGGATACGCAGTATTTT	CASSVATSGVSDTQYF
TRBJ1-2	.	.	TRBV28	TGTGCCAGCACTCTGGACAGTAACTATGGCTACACCTTC	CASTLDSNYGYTF
TRBJ2-1	once	TRBD2	TRBV7-3	TGTGCCAGCAGTCAAACTGGACTAGGGCAGTTCTTC	CASSQTGLGQFF
TRBJ2-1	.	TRBD2	TRBV6-4	TGTGCCAGCAAGAGAACCGGGACTAGCGGCTACAATGAGCAGTTCTTC	CASKRTGTSGYNEQFF
TRBJ2-2	.	.	TRBV18	TGTGCCAGCTCACTTAAGGCTGGAGCTTTTACCGGGGAGCTGTTTTTT	CASSLKAGAFTGELFF
TRBJ2-3	.	.	TRBV7-2	TGTGCCAGCAGCTACATCGGAGGCACAGATACGCAGTATTTT	CASSYIGGTDTQYF
TRBJ2-7	.	TRBD1	TRBV7-3	TGTGCCAGCAGCTTTTCTGCCGGGACAGGGAGCTACGAGCAGTACTTC	CASSFSAGTGSYEQYF
TRBJ2-7	.	TRBD1	TRBV14	TGTGCCAGCAGCCAAGTTTGGACAGGGTGGAACGAGCAGTACTTC	CASSQVWTGWNEQYF
TRBJ2-7	once	TRBD2	TRBV29-1	TGCAGCGCCGGACTAGCGCAGCACGAGCAGTACTTC	CSAGLAQHEQYF
TRBJ1-6	.	.	TRBV5-4	TGTGCCAGCAGAGGGGGTTTTCGTGGAGATTCACCCCTCCACTTT	CASRGGFRGDSPLHF
TRBJ1-6	few	.	TRBV9	TGTGCCAGCAGCACGAGCTTCTCCTATAATTCACCCCTCCACTTT	CASSTSFSYNSPLHF
TRBJ2-7	.	TRBD1	TRBV6-2/TRBV6-3	TGTGCCAGCAGTAAAGGGACAGTTCCCTCAATCCAGTACTTC	CASSKGTVPSIQYF
TRBJ1-1	.	.	TRBV5-1	TGCGCCAGCAGCTTGGTAGCCGGGGGAGAAACTGAAGCTTTCTTT	CASSLVAGGETEAFF
TRBJ1-2	.	.	TRBV29-1	TGCAGCGTTGAGGGGGCAGGAGATTACACCTTC	CSVEGAGDYTF
TRBJ1-5	.	TRBD1	TRBV18	TGTGCCAGCTCACTAGGGGGACAGGTTAGCAATCAGCCCCAGCATTTT	CASSLGGQVSNQPQHF
TRBJ2-2	.	.	TRBV29-1	TGCAGCGTCTACACCGGGGAGCTGTTTTTT	CSVYTGELFF
TRBJ1-1	few	.	TRBV15	TGTGCCACCAGCGGCAAAACAGGGAAGAACACTGAAGCTTTCTTT	CATSGKTGKNTEAFF